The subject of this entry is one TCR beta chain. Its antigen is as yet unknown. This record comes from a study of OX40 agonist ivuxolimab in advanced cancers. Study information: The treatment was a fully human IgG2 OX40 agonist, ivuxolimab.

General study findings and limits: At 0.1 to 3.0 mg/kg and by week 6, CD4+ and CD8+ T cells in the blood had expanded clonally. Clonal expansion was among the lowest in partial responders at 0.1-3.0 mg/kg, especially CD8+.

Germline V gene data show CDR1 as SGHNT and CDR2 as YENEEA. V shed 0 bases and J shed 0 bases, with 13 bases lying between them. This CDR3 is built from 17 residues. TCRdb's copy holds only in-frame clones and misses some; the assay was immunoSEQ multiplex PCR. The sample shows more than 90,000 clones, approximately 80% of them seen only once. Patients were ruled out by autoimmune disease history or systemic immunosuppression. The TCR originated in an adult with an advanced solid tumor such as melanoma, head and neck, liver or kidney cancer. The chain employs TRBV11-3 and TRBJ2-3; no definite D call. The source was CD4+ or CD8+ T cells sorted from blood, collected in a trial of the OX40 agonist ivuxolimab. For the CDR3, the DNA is TGTGCCAGCAGCTTAGATTCTCGGTCCACTAGCACAGATACGCAGTATTTT. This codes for CASSLDSRSTSTDTQYF.